The 19 T cell receptor beta chains below were found in one sample sequenced in a study of OX40 agonist ivuxolimab in advanced cancers. Profiled with immunoSEQ multiplex PCR; TCRdb holds only in-frame clones, not every one. This table holds approximately 62,000 clones, 88% found once. The sample here was CD4+ or CD8+ T cells sorted from blood, taken in a trial of the OX40 agonist ivuxolimab. Source of these receptors: an adult with an advanced solid tumor such as melanoma, head and neck, liver or kidney cancer.

This sequence joins TRBV7-9 and TRBJ2-7; no clear D gene. Trimming took off 5 bases at V and 0 bases at J, with 11 bases between the two ends. CDR1 is SEHNR and CDR2 is FQNEAQ in the germline V gene (reference sequence). This CDR3 region has 14 residues. CDR3 region: CASSPRGSSYEQYF. The CDR3 DNA reads TGTGCCAGCAGCCCCCGCGGCAGCTCCTACGAGCAGTACTTC.

V gene TRBV27 combines with J gene TRBJ1-6, with a possible D match to TRBD1 (5 bases). Trimming stripped 6 bases from V and 7 bases from J, with 13 bases between. Per the germline V gene, CDR1 is MNHEY and CDR2 is SMNVEV (reference sequence). The CDR3 runs to 14 residues. The CDR3 is CASSPGTKNSPLHF. The CDR3 region has the DNA TGTGCCAGCAGCCCGGGGACTAAAAATTCACCCCTCCACTTT.

This clone has only a few counts. This sequence joins TRBV5-1 and TRBJ1-1; 7 bases are a match to TRBD1. This CDR3 has 15 amino acids. The germline V gene has CDR1 SGHRS and CDR2 YFSETQ. V trimming: 4 bases; J trimming: 1 base; junction bases outside the gene matches: 7. The chain's CDR3 is CASSPSGQPNTEAFF. CDR3 nucleotides: TGCGCCAGCAGCCCGTCGGGACAGCCGAACACTGAAGCTTTCTTT.

The count of this clone is one. Additional DNA sequences in this sample encode the identical CDR3. V and J are TRBV6-1 and TRBJ2-7; 7 positions match TRBD1. J gave up 3 bases and V 5 bases, and 1 base lay outside the gene matches. The CDR3 contains 12 residues. CDR1 and CDR2 from the germline V gene are MNHNS and SASEGT. Here the CDR3 reads CASSRDSYEQYF. In DNA, the CDR3 is TGTGCCAGCAGTCGGGACAGCTACGAGCAGTACTTC.

The chain is built from TRBV7-8 and TRBJ2-5, with 7 positions matching TRBD1. Germline trimming cut 7 bases from V and 7 bases from J; bases unmatched to any gene: 9. Germline V gives CDR1 SGHVS, CDR2 FQNEAQ. The CDR3 loop spans 13 amino acids. CDR3: CASTFGTDTTQYF. For the CDR3, the DNA is TGTGCCAGCACTTTTGGGACAGATACGACCCAGTACTTC.

The chain recombines TRBV9 with TRBJ1-3; D is ambiguous. Germline-derived CDR1 and CDR2 are SGDLS and YYNGEE. V lost 0 bases, J lost 0 bases, and 4 bases lay in between. This CDR3 has 14 amino acids. CDR3 amino acids: CASSVADSGNTIYF. DNA for the CDR3: TGTGCCAGCAGCGTAGCAGACTCTGGAAACACCATATATTTT.

The J gene is TRBJ2-7, the V gene TRBV4-1, with TRBD2 identical over 11 bases. The CDR3 covers 16 residues. After removal of 4 bases from V and 3 bases from J, the junction contained 8 bases not matched to a gene. CDR1 MGHRA and CDR2 YSYEKL come from the germline V gene. CDR3: CASSPYLAGGNYEQYF. The CDR3 nucleotides are TGCGCCAGCAGCCCTTACCTAGCGGGAGGAAACTACGAGCAGTACTTC.

The chain joins TRBV7-9 to TRBJ2-7, with D possibly TRBD2 on 6 matching bases. Germline V CDR1 and CDR2: SEHNR, FQNEAQ (reference sequence). The CDR3 extends over 14 amino acids. Trimming shortened V by 4 bases and J by 4 bases, and 14 bases separated the two germline ends. CDR3 sequence reads: CASSSGRDSYEQYF. In nucleotides, the CDR3 is TGTGCCAGCAGCTCAGGCAGGGACTCGTACGAGCAGTACTTC.

The chain recombines TRBV28 with TRBJ1-4; D gene ambiguous. Per the germline V gene, CDR1 is MDHEN and CDR2 is SYDVKM. The CDR3 has 13 residues. V lost 3 bases and J 5 bases, leaving 7 bases between the germline ends. This chain's CDR3 is CASSFRLNEKLFF. DNA for the CDR3: TGTGCCAGCAGTTTCCGCTTAAATGAAAAACTGTTTTTT. Together with reference TRBV28 and TRBJ1-4, the CDR3 gives the full variable domain: DVKVTQSSRYLVKRTGEKVFLECVQDMDHENMFWYRQDPGLGLRLIYFSYDVKMKEKGDIPEGYSVSREKKERFSLILESASTNQTSMYLCASSFRLNEKLFFGSGTQLSVL.

The CDR3 is CASSDGLNSNQPQHF. In nucleotides, the CDR3 is TGTGCCAGCAGCGACGGACTGAATAGCAATCAGCCCCAGCATTTT. This sequence joins TRBV9 and TRBJ1-5; D is uncertain. The V end lost 3 bases, the J end lost 0 bases, and 10 bases lay between the germline ends. The CDR3 runs 15 residues. Germline V gives CDR1 SGDLS, CDR2 YYNGEE. The full variable domain, in which reference TRBV9 and TRBJ1-5 provide the parts outside the CDR3, is DSGVTQTPKHLITATGQRVTLRCSPRSGDLSVYWYQQSLDQGLQFLIQYYNGEERAKGNILERFSAQQFPDLHSELNLSSLELGDSALYFCASSDGLNSNQPQHFGDGTRLSIL.

This clone was counted a single time. The chain uses TRBV2 and TRBJ1-4, with D maybe TRBD1 (5 bases). The ends were cut back, 6 bases at V and 8 bases at J, with 10 bases in the middle. From germline, CDR1 is SNHLY and CDR2 FYNNEI. The CDR3 contains 12 residues. The CDR3 here is CASREGWEKLFF. The CDR3 DNA follows: TGTGCCAGCAGGGAGGGGTGGGAAAAACTGTTTTTT.

This sequence joins TRBV5-5 and TRBJ2-5; TRBD2 matches 11 bases. The CDR3 is 15 residues long. Per germline, CDR1 SGHKS and CDR2 YYEKEE (reference sequence). V was clipped by 0 bases and J by 6 bases; unmatched bases: 4. The CDR3 coding sequence is TGTGCCAGCAGCTTGGCTAGCGGGGGGTTCAAGACCCAGTACTTC. Amino acid sequence: CASSLASGGFKTQYF.

V is TRBV9 and J is TRBJ1-1; D gene ambiguous. The CDR3 length is 16 residues. Germline V gene sequence: CDR1 SGDLS, CDR2 YYNGEE. The V end was cut by 2 bases, the J end by 1 base, with 15 bases between. The CDR3 loop reads CASSVGRTAPNTEAFF. The CDR3 nucleotides read TGTGCCAGCAGCGTCGGACGGACTGCTCCGAACACTGAAGCTTTCTTT.

Concerning this clone itself: Other DNA sequences in the sample encode the same CDR3. The rearrangement joins TRBV5-1 to TRBJ2-3; unclear D gene. The CDR3 runs to 12 residues. V was cut by 0 bases and J by 3 bases, with 2 bases left in between. Per the germline V gene, CDR1 is SGHRS and CDR2 is YFSETQ. CDR3 region: CASSLATDTQYF. The CDR3 DNA reads as TGCGCCAGCAGCTTGGCAACAGATACGCAGTATTTT.

J is TRBJ2-7 and V is TRBV18; D call uncertain. Trimming shortened V by 1 base and J by 3 bases, and 10 bases separated the two germline ends. There are 14 residues in the CDR3. The germline V gene encodes CDR1 KGHSH and CDR2 LQKENI. The CDR3 is CASSPQGRSYEQYF. In DNA, the CDR3 is TGTGCCAGCTCACCACAAGGCCGAAGCTACGAGCAGTACTTC.

The V and J genes are TRBV2 and TRBJ1-5; D gene ambiguous. Per the germline V gene, CDR1 is SNHLY and CDR2 is FYNNEI. The V end was cut by 7 bases, the J end by 0 bases, with 13 bases between. There are 15 residues in the CDR3. The CDR3 sequence is CASNGRGNSNQPQHF. The CDR3 coding sequence is TGTGCCAGCAACGGACGGGGAAATAGCAATCAGCCCCAGCATTTT.

J is TRBJ2-1 and V is TRBV5-1, with a weak D call TRBD2 (5 bases). This CDR3 comprises 15 residues. The V end was cut by 3 bases, the J end by 5 bases, with 15 bases between. The V gene's germline CDR1 is SGHRS and CDR2 YFSETQ. The CDR3 region is CASSWGDLTHNEQFF. The CDR3 region has the DNA TGCGCCAGCAGCTGGGGAGACCTTACGCACAATGAGCAGTTCTTC.

The chain links TRBV9 to TRBJ2-2, with a weak D call TRBD2 (6 bases). The CDR3 runs 15 residues. CDR1 and CDR2 (germline): SGDLS, YYNGEE. Trimming left V 4 bases short and J 6 bases short, with 16 bases between. The CDR3 DNA reads as TGTGCCAGCAGCACTAGCTACATAGTCTCCGGGGAGCTGTTTTTT. As protein: CASSTSYIVSGELFF.

The J gene is TRBJ1-6, the V gene TRBV5-4, with D perhaps TRBD1 (6 bases). V was clipped by 6 bases and J by 5 bases, with 12 bases between them. This CDR3 region has 14 residues. Looked up from germline, CDR1 is SGHNT and CDR2 is YYREEE (reference sequence). CDR3 protein: CASTTGQNNSPLHF. Here the CDR3 DNA reads TGTGCCAGCACCACCGGACAGAATAATTCACCCCTCCACTTT.